These T cell receptor beta chains were read from a single sample in a study of cytomegalovirus exposure and HLA in healthy donors. Libraries were prepared by immunoSEQ multiplex PCR; TCRdb keeps only in-frame clonotypes and omits some of them. The data hold under 200,000 clones, with less than 90% observed a single time. Material for sequencing was PBMCs. All receptors come from a boy aged 2-15 years in good health and CMV-seronegative. The CDR3 runs from the conserved cysteine through the conserved F or W. Each record gives: D gene, V gene, J gene, clone size, CDR3 protein, CDR3 DNA. A D gene is named only where the DNA matches it firmly. Part of the rows lack a size; the others show once, few, many or a class for expanded clones.

D gene: TRBD2
V gene: TRBV2
J gene: TRBJ2-7
clone size: NA
CDR3 protein: CASRKTRSGRAGEQYF
CDR3 DNA: TGTGCCAGCAGGAAGACCCGTAGCGGGAGGGCCGGTGAGCAGTACTTC

D gene: TRBD1
V gene: TRBV6-5
J gene: TRBJ1-2
clone size: NA
CDR3 protein: CASSLGQSYGYTF
CDR3 DNA: TGTGCCAGCAGTTTGGGACAGAGCTATGGCTACACCTTC

D gene: NA
V gene: TRBV4-2
J gene: TRBJ2-2
clone size: NA
CDR3 protein: CASSRSGTQTNTGELFF
CDR3 DNA: TGTGCCAGCAGCCGATCCGGGACACAGACGAACACCGGGGAGCTGTTTTTT

D gene: NA
V gene: TRBV4-2
J gene: TRBJ2-1
clone size: NA
CDR3 protein: CASRVPSGDEQFF
CDR3 DNA: TGTGCCAGCAGAGTTCCTTCGGGGGATGAGCAGTTCTTC

D gene: NA
V gene: TRBV6-5
J gene: TRBJ2-7
clone size: NA
CDR3 protein: CASSYSEGDGYEQYF
CDR3 DNA: TGTGCCAGCAGTTACTCCGAGGGCGATGGCTACGAGCAGTACTTC

D gene: NA
V gene: TRBV14
J gene: TRBJ2-2
clone size: NA
CDR3 protein: CASSAADTGELFF
CDR3 DNA: TGTGCCAGCAGCGCAGCGGACACCGGGGAGCTGTTTTTT

D gene: TRBD1
V gene: TRBV30
J gene: TRBJ1-3
clone size: NA
CDR3 protein: CAWGTDGNTIYF
CDR3 DNA: TGTGCCTGGGGGACAGATGGAAACACCATATATTTT

D gene: TRBD2
V gene: TRBV14
J gene: TRBJ2-1
clone size: NA
CDR3 protein: CASSQLSGRGNEQFF
CDR3 DNA: TGTGCCAGCAGCCAGCTTAGCGGGAGGGGGAATGAGCAGTTCTTC

D gene: NA
V gene: TRBV19
J gene: TRBJ1-1
clone size: NA
CDR3 protein: CASSSQGNTEAFF
CDR3 DNA: TGTGCCAGTAGTTCGCAGGGAAACACTGAAGCTTTCTTT

D gene: TRBD1
V gene: TRBV23-1
J gene: TRBJ1-2
clone size: NA
CDR3 protein: CASSNRGPAYGYTF
CDR3 DNA: TGCGCCAGCAGTAACAGGGGGCCGGCGTATGGCTACACCTTC

D gene: NA
V gene: TRBV28
J gene: TRBJ1-3
clone size: NA
CDR3 protein: CASSLQGNGNTIYF
CDR3 DNA: TGTGCCAGCAGTTTGCAGGGGAATGGAAACACCATATATTTT

D gene: TRBD1
V gene: TRBV6-6
J gene: TRBJ1-5
clone size: NA
CDR3 protein: CASSYRPGGQPQHF
CDR3 DNA: TGTGCCAGCAGTTACAGGCCAGGGGGTCAGCCCCAGCATTTT

D gene: NA
V gene: TRBV28
J gene: TRBJ2-7
clone size: NA
CDR3 protein: CASSLPTSRVEQYF
CDR3 DNA: TGTGCCAGCAGTTTACCCACTTCCAGGGTCGAGCAGTACTTC

D gene: NA
V gene: TRBV28
J gene: TRBJ1-2
clone size: NA
CDR3 protein: CASSSLSYGYTF
CDR3 DNA: TGTGCCAGCAGTTCCCTCTCCTATGGCTACACCTTC

D gene: NA
V gene: TRBV20-1
J gene: TRBJ2-5
clone size: NA
CDR3 protein: CSALIQETQYF
CDR3 DNA: TGCAGTGCCCTTATACAAGAGACCCAGTACTTC

D gene: TRBD1
V gene: TRBV5-1
J gene: TRBJ2-3
clone size: NA
CDR3 protein: CASSPGQGFTDTQYF
CDR3 DNA: TGCGCCAGCAGCCCGGGACAGGGGTTCACAGATACGCAGTATTTT

D gene: NA
V gene: TRBV27
J gene: TRBJ1-5
clone size: NA
CDR3 protein: CASKALGNQPQHF
CDR3 DNA: TGTGCCAGCAAAGCTCTGGGCAATCAGCCCCAGCATTTT

D gene: NA
V gene: TRBV19
J gene: TRBJ1-5
clone size: NA
CDR3 protein: CASSTRTGNQPQHF
CDR3 DNA: TGTGCCAGTAGTACACGTACGGGCAATCAGCCCCAGCATTTT

D gene: TRBD2
V gene: TRBV10-3
J gene: TRBJ2-1
clone size: NA
CDR3 protein: CAISDSGRAIDNEQFF
CDR3 DNA: TGTGCCATCAGTGATAGCGGGAGGGCCATCGACAATGAGCAGTTCTTC

D gene: TRBD2
V gene: TRBV4-2
J gene: TRBJ2-7
clone size: NA
CDR3 protein: CASSLEVSGSYEQYF
CDR3 DNA: TGTGCCAGCAGCCTAGAGGTCAGCGGGAGCTACGAGCAGTACTTC

D gene: NA
V gene: TRBV25-1
J gene: TRBJ2-7
clone size: NA
CDR3 protein: CASSEGGSSYEQYF
CDR3 DNA: TGTGCCAGCAGTGAAGGTGGCAGTTCCTACGAGCAGTACTTC

D gene: TRBD1
V gene: TRBV10-1
J gene: TRBJ1-1
clone size: NA
CDR3 protein: CASSKSGTANTEAFF
CDR3 DNA: TGCGCCAGCAGCAAATCCGGGACAGCCAACACTGAAGCTTTCTTT

D gene: NA
V gene: TRBV28
J gene: TRBJ2-7
clone size: NA
CDR3 protein: CASSPPTGSYEQYF
CDR3 DNA: TGTGCCAGCAGTCCCCCGACAGGCTCCTACGAGCAGTACTTC

D gene: TRBD1
V gene: TRBV18
J gene: TRBJ2-2
clone size: NA
CDR3 protein: CASSRTGGSDTGELFF
CDR3 DNA: TGTGCCAGCTCACGGACAGGGGGCAGCGACACCGGGGAGCTGTTTTTT

D gene: NA
V gene: TRBV21-1
J gene: TRBJ1-2
clone size: NA
CDR3 protein: CASRRQGMGNYGYTF
CDR3 DNA: TGTGCCAGCAGGCGACAGGGGATGGGTAACTATGGCTACACCTTC

D gene: TRBD2
V gene: TRBV11-2
J gene: TRBJ2-5
clone size: NA
CDR3 protein: CASSLVVAGELETQYF
CDR3 DNA: TGTGCCAGCAGCTTAGTGGTCGCGGGAGAGTTAGAGACCCAGTACTTC

D gene: TRBD1
V gene: TRBV7-9
J gene: TRBJ2-7
clone size: NA
CDR3 protein: CASSTGQGMRDEQYF
CDR3 DNA: TGTGCCAGCAGCACCGGACAGGGAATGAGGGACGAGCAGTACTTC

D gene: TRBD2
V gene: TRBV5-5
J gene: TRBJ2-7
clone size: NA
CDR3 protein: CASSLQILAGELYEQYF
CDR3 DNA: TGTGCCAGCAGCTTACAAATACTAGCGGGAGAGCTCTACGAGCAGTACTTC

D gene: TRBD1
V gene: TRBV19
J gene: TRBJ2-7
clone size: once
CDR3 protein: CASSGVGQGRGEQYF
CDR3 DNA: TGTGCCAGTAGTGGGGTGGGACAGGGGAGAGGCGAGCAGTACTTC

D gene: TRBD2
V gene: TRBV19
J gene: TRBJ2-7
clone size: once
CDR3 protein: CASTHPKGLAGEEAYEQYF
CDR3 DNA: TGTGCCAGTACCCACCCAAAGGGACTAGCGGGCGAGGAGGCCTACGAGCAGTACTTC

D gene: NA
V gene: TRBV7-8
J gene: TRBJ1-4
clone size: NA
CDR3 protein: CASGPFGQMNEKLFF
CDR3 DNA: TGTGCCAGCGGACCCTTTGGACAGATGAATGAAAAACTGTTTTTT

D gene: TRBD2
V gene: TRBV30
J gene: TRBJ2-3
clone size: NA
CDR3 protein: CAWSPGLAGLYSTDTQYF
CDR3 DNA: TGTGCCTGGAGCCCGGGACTAGCGGGTTTGTATAGCACAGATACGCAGTATTTT

D gene: NA
V gene: TRBV21-1
J gene: TRBJ2-7
clone size: NA
CDR3 protein: CASSKDSDRAYEQYF
CDR3 DNA: TGTGCCAGCAGCAAAGATTCGGACAGAGCCTACGAGCAGTACTTC

D gene: TRBD1
V gene: TRBV19
J gene: TRBJ1-1
clone size: once
CDR3 protein: CASSITGVGTEAFF
CDR3 DNA: TGTGCCAGTAGTATTACAGGGGTCGGGACTGAAGCTTTCTTT

D gene: NA
V gene: TRBV27
J gene: TRBJ1-5
clone size: once
CDR3 protein: CASSLTGLTQPQHF
CDR3 DNA: TGTGCCAGCAGTCTTACAGGCTTGACTCAGCCCCAGCATTTT

D gene: TRBD2
V gene: TRBV6-1
J gene: TRBJ2-3
clone size: NA
CDR3 protein: CASSEVIAGGRFSTDTQYF
CDR3 DNA: TGTGCCAGCAGTGAAGTTATAGCGGGAGGCAGGTTCTCCACAGATACGCAGTATTTT

D gene: NA
V gene: TRBV7-6
J gene: TRBJ2-7
clone size: NA
CDR3 protein: CASSLDGDSSYEQYF
CDR3 DNA: TGTGCCAGCAGCTTAGACGGGGATTCATCCTACGAGCAGTACTTC

D gene: NA
V gene: TRBV7-2
J gene: TRBJ1-4
clone size: once
CDR3 protein: CASSRTPIANEKLFF
CDR3 DNA: TGTGCCAGCAGCAGAACTCCGATAGCTAATGAAAAACTGTTTTTT

D gene: NA
V gene: TRBV10-1
J gene: TRBJ2-3
clone size: NA
CDR3 protein: CASRGTALTDTQYF
CDR3 DNA: TGCGCCAGCCGGGGGACAGCCTTAACAGATACGCAGTATTTT

D gene: TRBD2
V gene: TRBV25-1
J gene: TRBJ2-7
clone size: NA
CDR3 protein: CASSEGLAGGIATYEQYF
CDR3 DNA: TGTGCCAGCAGTGAGGGACTAGCGGGAGGGATCGCGACTTACGAGCAGTACTTC

D gene: NA
V gene: TRBV6-1
J gene: TRBJ1-4
clone size: NA
CDR3 protein: CASSAQTTTNEKLFF
CDR3 DNA: TGTGCCAGCAGTGCCCAGACAACAACTAATGAAAAACTGTTTTTT

D gene: NA
V gene: TRBV7-2
J gene: TRBJ1-5
clone size: NA
CDR3 protein: CASSPTENQPQHF
CDR3 DNA: TGTGCCAGCAGCCCGACAGAAAACCAGCCCCAGCATTTT

D gene: NA
V gene: TRBV6-6
J gene: TRBJ1-4
clone size: NA
CDR3 protein: CASSIRGGDEKLFF
CDR3 DNA: TGTGCCAGCAGTATACGGGGGGGGGATGAAAAACTGTTTTTT

D gene: TRBD2
V gene: TRBV7-9
J gene: TRBJ2-7
clone size: NA
CDR3 protein: CASSSRTSGNDHEQYF
CDR3 DNA: TGTGCCAGCAGCTCCCGGACTAGCGGGAATGACCACGAGCAGTACTTC

D gene: NA
V gene: TRBV30
J gene: TRBJ2-5
clone size: NA
CDR3 protein: CAWSVWRGETQYF
CDR3 DNA: TGTGCCTGGAGTGTATGGAGGGGAGAGACCCAGTACTTC

D gene: TRBD1
V gene: TRBV10-3
J gene: TRBJ1-5
clone size: NA
CDR3 protein: CAISEGTGGAGNQPQHF
CDR3 DNA: TGTGCCATCAGTGAGGGGACAGGGGGCGCCGGCAATCAGCCCCAGCATTTT

D gene: TRBD2
V gene: TRBV19
J gene: TRBJ2-1
clone size: once
CDR3 protein: CASSIGGTSGNEQFF
CDR3 DNA: TGTGCCAGTAGTATAGGCGGGACTAGCGGGAATGAGCAGTTCTTC

D gene: TRBD2
V gene: TRBV2
J gene: TRBJ2-7
clone size: NA
CDR3 protein: CASKTSGRPPLVEQYF
CDR3 DNA: TGTGCCAGCAAGACTAGCGGGAGGCCCCCCTTAGTTGAGCAGTACTTC